This T cell receptor (beta chain) stems from a study of beta chain features in type 1 diabetes. General study points: TCRB CDR3 length was moderately but significantly reduced in all four CD4+ subsets of Type 1 diabetes patients. Cells with high TCR expression could be over-represented by cDNA sequencing.

Between the trimmed V and J ends, which lost 9 bases and 4 bases, there was a span of 15 bases. Looked up from germline, CDR1 is ENHRY and CDR2 is SYGVKD. This CDR3 is built from 13 residues. Sequenced material consisted of expressed TCRB transcripts (all of the isolated RNA was reverse transcribed). Assay used: immunoSEQ multiplex PCR; TCRdb lists only in-frame clones, some missing. The sample holds nearly 700,000 clones, around 15% seen once. Of note for this clone: Its antigen remains unidentified.

Purity above 95% was achieved in all sorted populations. Sequenced input: naive CD4+ T cells from blood. The origin of this receptor is a man aged 18 to 30 with type 1 diabetes. This chain connects TRBV10-3 to TRBJ1-2; possibly TRBD1 for D (6 bases). CDR3 sequence (DNA): TGTGCCATGAATCAGGGGCAGAGCTATGGCTACACCTTC. As protein: CAMNQGQSYGYTF.